The following is a TCR beta chain sequence with its context. Germline CDR1 DFQATT, CDR2 SNEGSKA (reference sequence). CDR3 length: 16 residues. Trimming took 1 base from V and 0 from J, leaving 10 bases between them. The sample belongs to a study of T cells in Graves' hyperthyroidism and ophthalmopathy. Graves' hyperthyroidism showing no ophthalmopathy progression within 18 months was considered stable. The hyperthyroidism patients had all been newly diagnosed, and their disease duration was under 2 months. Their ages ranged from 18 to 65 years. Orbital computed tomography, thyroid ultrasound, serum thyroxine and TRAb, and clinical symptoms together informed the diagnoses. TCR beta CDR3 regions were amplified from RNA transcripts. A set of HTBI primers served as the primers for a first-round RT-PCR of the TCR CDR3. In TCRdb, the multiplex PCR reads were re-called with MiXCR into one record per CDR3 protein. The data hold hundreds of thousands of distinct CDR3 sequences, with around 38% observed a single time.

Sequencing used blood. This receptor was identified in a man younger than 30 with Graves' hyperthyroidism. The rearrangement joins TRBV20-1 to TRBJ2-6; TRBD1 might be the D (5 bases). This CDR3 is CSARGGSRSGANVLTF. CDR3 sequence (DNA): TGCAGTGCTAGAGGGGGCAGCCGCTCTGGGGCCAACGTCCTGACTTTC.